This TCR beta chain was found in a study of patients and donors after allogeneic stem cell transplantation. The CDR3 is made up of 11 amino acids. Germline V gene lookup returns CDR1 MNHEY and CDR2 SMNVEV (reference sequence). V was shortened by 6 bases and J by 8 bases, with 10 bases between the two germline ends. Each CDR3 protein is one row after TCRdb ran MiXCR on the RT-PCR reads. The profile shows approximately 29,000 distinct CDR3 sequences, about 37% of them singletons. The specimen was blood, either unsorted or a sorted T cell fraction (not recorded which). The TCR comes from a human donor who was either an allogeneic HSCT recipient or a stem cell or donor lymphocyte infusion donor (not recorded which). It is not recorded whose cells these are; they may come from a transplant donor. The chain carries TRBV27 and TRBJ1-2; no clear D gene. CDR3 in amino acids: CASRSGSGYTF. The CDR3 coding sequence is TGTGCCAGCAGATCGGGGAGCGGCTACACCTTC.